Listed here are 8 T cell receptor beta chains from one sample, sequenced in a study of cytomegalovirus exposure and HLA in healthy donors. This PCR relied on a set of 60 Vbeta primers and 13 Jbeta primers. TCRdb keeps only in-frame clones here, not all; method: immunoSEQ multiplex PCR. The sample lists more than 80,000 clones, 70% to 80% seen once, with 0.79% in the top ten. Source material: PBMCs. Receptors were obtained from a boy younger than 18 in good health and CMV-seronegative.

The chain joins TRBV10-3 to TRBJ1-2, with TRBD1 identical over 10 bases. The CDR3 consists of 15 residues. The ends lost 10 bases at V and 0 bases at J; junction bases unmatched: 8. Germline V CDR1 and CDR2: ENHRY, SYGVKD. The CDR3 sequence is CASTGTGEANYGYTF. The CDR3 coding sequence is TGTGCCAGCACCGGGACAGGGGAAGCTAACTATGGCTACACCTTC.

This rearrangement joins TRBV5-8 to TRBJ2-3, with D tentatively TRBD1 (5 bases). Germline V CDR1 and CDR2: SGHTS, YDEGEE. The CDR3 runs 13 residues. Trimming took off 0 bases at V and 4 bases at J, with 6 bases between the two ends. CDR3 nucleotides: TGTGCCAGCAGCTTGGAAGGGGCAGATACGCAGTATTTT. Encoded protein: CASSLEGADTQYF.

This clone turned up a few times. This chain joins TRBV29-1 and TRBJ1-1, with D maybe TRBD1 (6 bases). The germline V and J ends were trimmed by 6 bases and 0 bases, with 8 bases remaining between them. Per germline, CDR1 SQVTM and CDR2 ANQGSEA. The CDR3 runs to 12 residues. The CDR3 here is CSVGGLNTEAFF. The CDR3 DNA reads as TGCAGCGTAGGGGGTTTGAACACTGAAGCTTTCTTT.

The chain is built from TRBV30 and TRBJ1-3; D call uncertain. Germline values: CDR1 GTSNPN, CDR2 SVGIG (reference sequence). Trimming left V 1 base short and J 4 bases short, with 14 bases between. This CDR3 spans 15 amino acids. The CDR3 sequence: CAWSAGSGMGNTIYF. CDR3 coding DNA: TGTGCCTGGAGTGCCGGCTCGGGGATGGGAAACACCATATATTTT.

The rearrangement uses TRBV18 and TRBJ2-2; no definite D call. CDR3 length equals 11 residues. The V and J ends lost 3 bases and 8 bases respectively, with 4 bases between them. CDR1 and CDR2 (germline): KGHSH, LQKENI. The CDR3 DNA follows: TGTGCCAGCTCACCGAGTGGGGAGCTGTTTTTT. Its protein is CASSPSGELFF. Combining the CDR3 with reference TRBV18 and TRBJ2-2 gives the whole variable domain NAGVMQNPRHLVRRRGQEARLRCSPMKGHSHVYWYRQLPEEGLKFMVYLQKENIIDESGMPKERFSAEFPKEGPSILRIQQVVRGDSAAYFCASSPSGELFFGEGSRLTVL.

The genes are TRBV11-3 and TRBJ2-7, with 8 bases identical to TRBD2. The CDR3 runs to 19 residues. The V gene end was trimmed by 5 bases and the J gene end by 0 bases; junction bases not matched to a gene: 18. Germline assignment: CDR1 SGHNT and CDR2 YENEEA. The CDR3 is CASSPWLSGKKYPSYEQYF. In nucleotides, the CDR3 is TGTGCCAGCAGCCCGTGGCTTAGCGGGAAAAAATACCCCTCCTACGAGCAGTACTTC.

The chain couples TRBV5-1 to TRBJ1-1, with TRBD1 identical over 7 bases. The CDR3 is 14 amino acids. Germline V CDR1 and CDR2: SGHRS, YFSETQ. J gave up 5 bases and V 0 bases, and 4 bases lay outside the gene matches. CDR3 sequence reads: CASSLGQGWTEAFF. The CDR3 coding sequence is TGCGCCAGCAGCTTGGGACAGGGATGGACTGAAGCTTTCTTT.

The rearrangement links TRBV4-1 to TRBJ2-5, with 13 nucleotides matching TRBD2. Per germline, CDR1 MGHRA and CDR2 YSYEKL. Losses at the gene ends were 1 base for V and 1 base for J; bases not matched to a gene: 6. This CDR3 contains 18 residues. Here the CDR3 reads CASSQGGLAGNIQETQYF. The CDR3 DNA reads TGCGCCAGCAGCCAAGGGGGACTAGCGGGGAACATCCAAGAGACCCAGTACTTC.